A selection of T cell receptor beta chains follows, all from one sample in a study of cytomegalovirus exposure and HLA in healthy donors. This table comes from immunoSEQ multiplex PCR, and its TCRdb copy is limited to in-frame clones, with some not included. The sample includes roughly 190,000 clones, roughly 81% of them seen just once. Sequencing used PBMCs. The receptor source for this set is a woman in her thirties in good health and CMV-seropositive. Both conserved end residues are part of each CDR3. D genes are given only for firm matches. Clone size is shown for a subset of rows, as once, few, many or a class of expanded clone.

TRBD1	TRBV2	TRBJ1-4	-	CASRRTGKRATNEKLFF	TGTGCCAGCAGGAGGACAGGGAAGAGGGCGACTAATGAAAAACTGTTTTTT
TRBD1	TRBV5-1	TRBJ2-1	few	CASSLVRQGRSYNEQFF	TGCGCCAGCAGCTTGGTTCGACAGGGACGGTCCTACAATGAGCAGTTCTTC
TRBD2	TRBV5-1	TRBJ2-7	few	CASSLLAGVPEQYF	TGCGCCAGCAGCTTGTTAGCGGGAGTCCCCGAGCAGTACTTC
TRBD1	TRBV2	TRBJ1-2	-	CASHLDRGISGYTF	TGTGCCAGCCACCTGGACAGGGGGATAAGCGGCTACACCTTC
TRBD2	TRBV6-1	TRBJ2-1	-	CASSHPSGSHNEQLF	TGTGCCAGCAGCCATCCTAGCGGGAGTCACAATGAGCAGCTCTTC
-	TRBV6-5	TRBJ2-2	-	CASSYNRNRELFF	TGTGCCAGCAGTTACAACAGGAATAGGGAGCTGTTTTTT
-	TRBV6-1	TRBJ1-1	few	CASSTWTDKNTEAFF	TGTGCCAGCAGTACCTGGACAGATAAGAACACTGAAGCTTTCTTT
TRBD2	TRBV2	TRBJ2-1	-	CASSDPQLGGEYNEQFF	TGTGCCAGCAGTGACCCCCAGTTGGGGGGGGAATACAATGAGCAGTTCTTC
TRBD1	TRBV5-1	TRBJ2-5	once	CASTRDRQETQYF	TGCGCCAGCACCCGGGACAGACAAGAGACCCAGTACTTC
-	TRBV11-2	TRBJ2-2	once	CASSLEAPGELFF	TGTGCCAGCAGCTTAGAGGCTCCCGGGGAGCTGTTTTTT
-	TRBV11-1	TRBJ2-7	-	CASSSGQGFREQYF	TGTGCCAGCAGCTCGGGTCAGGGATTTCGGGAGCAGTACTTC
TRBD2	TRBV9	TRBJ2-1	-	CASSAPGTSGRKSSYNEQFF	TGTGCCAGCAGCGCCCCCGGGACTAGCGGGAGGAAGAGCTCCTACAATGAGCAGTTCTTC
TRBD1	TRBV6-5	TRBJ2-7	-	CASSRDRGHYEQYF	TGTGCCAGCAGCCGGGACAGGGGGCACTACGAGCAGTACTTC
-	TRBV11-3	TRBJ2-7	-	CASSYGGGESYEQYF	TGTGCCAGCAGCTACGGAGGGGGGGAATCCTACGAGCAGTACTTC
TRBD2	TRBV15	TRBJ2-7	-	CATSRGSGGSSYEQYF	TGTGCCACCAGCAGAGGTAGCGGCGGGAGCTCCTACGAGCAGTACTTC
TRBD1	TRBV4-1	TRBJ1-3	few	CASSQLPTGVGNTIYF	TGCGCCAGCAGCCAGCTCCCTACAGGGGTTGGAAACACCATATATTTT
-	TRBV28	TRBJ2-2	-	CASSLVGGKNTGELFF	TGTGCCAGCAGTTTGGTGGGCGGGAAAAACACCGGGGAGCTGTTTTTT
TRBD1	TRBV28	TRBJ2-7	-	CASTTLPGQGAYEQYF	TGTGCCAGCACTACCCTCCCGGGACAGGGGGCATACGAGCAGTACTTC
TRBD2	TRBV28	TRBJ2-7	-	CASSMRGGQLSYEQYF	TGTGCCAGCAGCATGCGGGGGGGACAGCTCTCCTACGAGCAGTACTTC
TRBD2	TRBV11-2	TRBJ2-5	few	CASSLSGGPSETQYF	TGTGCCAGCAGCTTATCGGGAGGGCCCTCAGAGACCCAGTACTTC
-	TRBV7-9	TRBJ1-1	-	CSSSGGTTEAFF	TGTTCCAGCAGCGGAGGGACGACTGAAGCTTTCTTT
TRBD1	TRBV19	TRBJ1-2	-	CASKKDRGRLNYGYTF	TGTGCCAGTAAAAAGGACAGGGGAAGACTGAACTATGGCTACACCTTC
-	TRBV4-1	TRBJ2-7	-	CASSEGTLPYEQYF	TGCGCCAGCAGCGAGGGGACTCTCCCCTACGAGCAGTACTTC
-	TRBV6-1	TRBJ2-1	-	CATPPAGYYNEQFF	TGTGCCACCCCCCCTGCGGGTTACTACAATGAGCAGTTCTTC
-	TRBV28	TRBJ2-3	-	CASSLLGGGDTQYF	TGTGCCAGCAGTTTACTTGGGGGCGGGGATACGCAGTATTTT
TRBD2	TRBV11-3	TRBJ2-1	-	CASSPVAGGRDEQFF	TGTGCCAGCAGCCCGGTAGCGGGAGGGCGTGATGAGCAGTTCTTC
-	TRBV7-9	TRBJ2-7	-	CSSTMTATLYEQYF	TGTTCCAGCACCATGACAGCGACCCTTTACGAGCAGTACTTC
-	TRBV6-9	TRBJ1-2	-	CASSSPRQGNGYTF	TGTGCCAGCAGTTCGCCGAGGCAGGGAAATGGCTACACCTTC
-	TRBV4-1	TRBJ2-7	-	CASSPRQGTYEQYF	TGCGCCAGCAGCCCGAGGCAGGGGACGTACGAGCAGTACTTC
-	TRBV28	TRBJ1-5	few	CASSFGGAPNQPQHF	TGTGCCAGCAGTTTCGGGGGGGCTCCCAATCAGCCCCAGCATTTT
-	TRBV5-6	TRBJ1-2	-	CASRVQGDYGYTF	TGTGCCAGCAGGGTACAGGGAGATTATGGCTACACCTTC